This T cell receptor beta chain was identified during a study of blood T cell repertoires in COVID-19. In the study overall: The United States, Italy and Spain supplied acute and convalescent COVID-19 samples. T cells, B-cell-depleted T cells, or PBMCs supplied cDNA or gDNA.

CDR1 SGHNT and CDR2 YYREEE come from the germline V gene (reference sequence). There are 16 residues in the CDR3. Trimming took off 2 bases at V and 9 bases at J, with 20 bases between the two ends. In the original processing: Amplification with reference gene primers provided the estimates of nucleated cell counts. Using immunoSEQ multiplex PCR, the repertoire was profiled, and TCRdb retains in-frame clones only, with some absent. Clone size and the V and J calls come from that table; the DNA yielded D and trimming. The profile covers about 170,000 clones, with around four fifths appearing a single time and around 13% taken by the ten largest. Seattle participants joined during active infection and were tracked over time.

The receptor comes from a woman aged 70 to 79 with COVID-19, enrolled during active disease. The chain links TRBV5-4 to TRBJ1-4, with D possibly being TRBD1 (5 bases). Sequenced: peripheral blood. The CDR3 DNA is TGTGCCAGCAGCTTTCCCTCCCGCCGGCCAGGGCAAAAACTGTTTTTT. It translates to CASSFPSRRPGQKLFF. The variable domain in full, with the rest retrieved from reference TRBV5-4 and TRBJ1-4, is ETGVTQSPTHLIKTRGQQVTLRCSSQSGHNTVSWYQQALGQGPQFIFQYYREEENGRGNFPPRFSGLQFPNYSSELNVNALELDDSALYLCASSFPSRRPGQKLFFGSGTQLSVL.